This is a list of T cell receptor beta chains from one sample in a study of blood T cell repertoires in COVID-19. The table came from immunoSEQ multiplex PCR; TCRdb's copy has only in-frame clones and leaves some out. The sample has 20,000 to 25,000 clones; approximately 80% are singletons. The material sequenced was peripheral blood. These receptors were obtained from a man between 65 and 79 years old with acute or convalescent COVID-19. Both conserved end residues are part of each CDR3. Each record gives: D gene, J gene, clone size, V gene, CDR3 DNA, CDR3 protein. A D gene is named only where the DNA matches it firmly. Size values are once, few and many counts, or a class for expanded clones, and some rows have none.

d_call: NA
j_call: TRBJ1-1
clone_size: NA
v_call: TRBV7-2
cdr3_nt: TGTGCCAGCAGCTTACTACAGGGGAACACTGAAGCTTTCTTT
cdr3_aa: CASSLLQGNTEAFF

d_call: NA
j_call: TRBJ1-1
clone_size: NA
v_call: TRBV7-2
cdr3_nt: TGTGCCAGCAGCTTAGCGCGGGCATCTGAAGCTTTCTTT
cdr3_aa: CASSLARASEAFF

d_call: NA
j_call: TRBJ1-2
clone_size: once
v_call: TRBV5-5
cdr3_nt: TGTGCCAGCAGCCTCCGGGGGAGTTATGGCTACACCTTC
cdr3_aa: CASSLRGSYGYTF

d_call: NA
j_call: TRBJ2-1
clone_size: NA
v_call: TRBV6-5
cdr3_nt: TGTGCCAGCAGTTACGCGGGGATCAATGAGCAGTTCTTC
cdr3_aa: CASSYAGINEQFF

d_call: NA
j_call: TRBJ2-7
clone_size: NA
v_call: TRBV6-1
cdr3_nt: TGTGCCAGCAGTGAGGACAGACTACTTACCTACGAGCAGTACTTC
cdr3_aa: CASSEDRLLTYEQYF

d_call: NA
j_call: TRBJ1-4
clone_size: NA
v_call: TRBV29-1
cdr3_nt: TGCAGCGTTGAGGGGGGTTGGAGTAATGAAAAACTGTTTTTT
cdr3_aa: CSVEGGWSNEKLFF

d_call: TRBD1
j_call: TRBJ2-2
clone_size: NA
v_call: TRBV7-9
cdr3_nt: TGTGCCAGCAGCAGGACAGGGCCCCAGGGGGCCGGGGAGCTGTTTTTT
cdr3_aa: CASSRTGPQGAGELFF

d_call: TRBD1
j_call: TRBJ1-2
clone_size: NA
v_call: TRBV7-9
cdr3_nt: TGTGCCAGCAGCCCACCGGGACAGGGGTTTTATGGCTACACCTTC
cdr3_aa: CASSPPGQGFYGYTF

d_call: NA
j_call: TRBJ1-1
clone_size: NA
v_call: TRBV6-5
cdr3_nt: TGTGCCAGCAGTTATTCGGGGGGCACTGAAGCTTTCTTT
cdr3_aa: CASSYSGGTEAFF

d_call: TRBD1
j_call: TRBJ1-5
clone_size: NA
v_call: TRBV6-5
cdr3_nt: TGTGCCAGCATTGGGGACAGACCCAATCAGCCCCAGCATTTT
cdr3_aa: CASIGDRPNQPQHF

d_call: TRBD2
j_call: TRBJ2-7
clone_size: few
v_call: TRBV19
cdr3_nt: TGTGCCAGTAGTATGGGGGGGACTGGGACCTACGAGCAGTACTTC
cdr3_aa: CASSMGGTGTYEQYF

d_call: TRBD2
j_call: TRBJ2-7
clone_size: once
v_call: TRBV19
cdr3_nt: TGTGCCAGTAGTTTTAGCGGGGGAAGCTACGAGCAGTACTTC
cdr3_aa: CASSFSGGSYEQYF

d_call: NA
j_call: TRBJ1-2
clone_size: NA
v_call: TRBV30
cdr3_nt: TGTGCCTGGAGGGCCTCGGGGATCGGCTATGGCTACACCTTC
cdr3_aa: CAWRASGIGYGYTF